Sequencing of this T cell receptor beta chain was carried out in a study of technical replicates of blood from a few donors. CDR3 length: 15 amino acids. The V gene's germline CDR1 is MNHEY and CDR2 SVGAGI. The junction had 12 bases not matched to a gene; V was cut back by 6 bases and J by 10 bases. The repertoire was sequenced with immunoSEQ multiplex PCR; TCRdb's copy has only in-frame clones and lacks some. The sample holds some 76,000 clones, nearly 99% seen once. The rearrangement uses TRBV6-5 and TRBJ2-1; 10 nucleotides agree with TRBD2. The specimen sequenced was T cells isolated from PBMCs. This clonotype originated in a human donor in good health. The CDR3 DNA reads as TGTGCCAGCAGCCCCGGGCTAGCGGGAGTAGGGGAGCAGTTCTTC. Amino acid sequence: CASSPGLAGVGEQFF.